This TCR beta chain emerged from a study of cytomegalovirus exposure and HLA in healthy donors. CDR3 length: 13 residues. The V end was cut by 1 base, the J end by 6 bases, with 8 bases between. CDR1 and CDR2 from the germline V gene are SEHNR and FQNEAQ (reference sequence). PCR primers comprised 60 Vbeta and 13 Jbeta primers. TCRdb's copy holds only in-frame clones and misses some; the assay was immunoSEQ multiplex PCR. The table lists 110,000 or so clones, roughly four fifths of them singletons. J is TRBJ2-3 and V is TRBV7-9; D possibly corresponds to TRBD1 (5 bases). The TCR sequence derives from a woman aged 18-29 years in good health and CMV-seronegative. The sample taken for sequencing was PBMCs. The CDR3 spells CASSLDWGDTQYF. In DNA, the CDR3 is TGTGCCAGCAGCTTAGACTGGGGCGATACGCAGTATTTT.